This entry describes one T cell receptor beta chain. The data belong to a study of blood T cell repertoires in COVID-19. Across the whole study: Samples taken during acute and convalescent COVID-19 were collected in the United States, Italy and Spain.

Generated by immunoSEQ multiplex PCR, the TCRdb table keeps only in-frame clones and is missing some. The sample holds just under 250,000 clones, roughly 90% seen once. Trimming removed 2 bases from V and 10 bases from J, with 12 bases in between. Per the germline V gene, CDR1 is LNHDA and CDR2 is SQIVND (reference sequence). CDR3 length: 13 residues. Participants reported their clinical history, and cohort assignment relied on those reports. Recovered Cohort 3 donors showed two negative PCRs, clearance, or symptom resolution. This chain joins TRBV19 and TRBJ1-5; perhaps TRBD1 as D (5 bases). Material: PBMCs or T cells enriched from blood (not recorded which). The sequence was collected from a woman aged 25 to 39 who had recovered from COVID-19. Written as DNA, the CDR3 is TGTGCCAGTAGTATAAACAGGCGGGATCCCCAGCATTTT. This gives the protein CASSINRRDPQHF.